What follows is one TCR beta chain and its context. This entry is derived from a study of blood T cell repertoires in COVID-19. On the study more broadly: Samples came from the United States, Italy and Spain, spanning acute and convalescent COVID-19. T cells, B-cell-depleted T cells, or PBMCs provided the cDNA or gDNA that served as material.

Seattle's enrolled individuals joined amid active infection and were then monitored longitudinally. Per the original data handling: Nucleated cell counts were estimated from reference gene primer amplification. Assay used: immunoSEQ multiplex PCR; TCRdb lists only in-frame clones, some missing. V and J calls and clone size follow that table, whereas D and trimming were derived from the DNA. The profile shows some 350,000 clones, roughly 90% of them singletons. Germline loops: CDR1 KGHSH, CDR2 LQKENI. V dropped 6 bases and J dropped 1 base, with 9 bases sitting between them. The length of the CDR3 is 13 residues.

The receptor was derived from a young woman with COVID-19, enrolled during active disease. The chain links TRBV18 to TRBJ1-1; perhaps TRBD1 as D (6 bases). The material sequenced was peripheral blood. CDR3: CASSQGQNTEAFF. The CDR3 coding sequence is TGTGCCAGCTCCCAGGGGCAGAACACTGAAGCTTTCTTT. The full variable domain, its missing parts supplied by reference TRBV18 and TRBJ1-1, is NAGVMQNPRHLVRRRGQEARLRCSPMKGHSHVYWYRQLPEEGLKFMVYLQKENIIDESGMPKERFSAEFPKEGPSILRIQQVVRGDSAAYFCASSQGQNTEAFFGQGTRLTVV.